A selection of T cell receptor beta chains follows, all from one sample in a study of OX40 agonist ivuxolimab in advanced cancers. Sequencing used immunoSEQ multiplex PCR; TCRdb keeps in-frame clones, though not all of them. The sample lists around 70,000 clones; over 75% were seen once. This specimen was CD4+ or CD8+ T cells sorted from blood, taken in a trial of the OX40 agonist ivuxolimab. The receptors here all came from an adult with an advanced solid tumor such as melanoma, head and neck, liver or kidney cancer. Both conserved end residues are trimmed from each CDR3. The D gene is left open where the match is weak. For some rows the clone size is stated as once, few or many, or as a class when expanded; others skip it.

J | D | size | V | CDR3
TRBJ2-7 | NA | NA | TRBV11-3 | ASSTTDNYEQY
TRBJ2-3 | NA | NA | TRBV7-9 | ASSLDGYTQY
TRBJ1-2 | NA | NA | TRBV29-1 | SVEDPWGRSGGYT
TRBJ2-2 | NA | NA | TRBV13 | ASTSGTGELF
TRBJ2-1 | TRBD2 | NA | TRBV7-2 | ASSLLNPLAGDNEQF
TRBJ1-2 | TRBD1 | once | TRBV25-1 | ASSMQGAANYGYT
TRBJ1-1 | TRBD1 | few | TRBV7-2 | ASSGTAYTEAF
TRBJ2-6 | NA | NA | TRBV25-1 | ASSYDVTGQSRANVLT
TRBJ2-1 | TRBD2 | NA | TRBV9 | ASSPGSGNTYNEQF
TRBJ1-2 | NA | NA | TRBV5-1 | ASRDGAGAYGYT
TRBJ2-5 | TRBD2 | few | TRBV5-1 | ASRKLAGQETQY
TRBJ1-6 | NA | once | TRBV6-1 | ASSELSSQMALH
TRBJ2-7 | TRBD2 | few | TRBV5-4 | ASSWGPSGSSYEQY
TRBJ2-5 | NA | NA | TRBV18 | ASAEQEYQETQY
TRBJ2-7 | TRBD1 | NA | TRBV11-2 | ASRFQGAGEQY
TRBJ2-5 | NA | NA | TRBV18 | ASSPEGGFQETQY
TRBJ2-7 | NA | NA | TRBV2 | ASEGRGSEQY
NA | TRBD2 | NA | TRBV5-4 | ASSSRTRLAGSSYEQY
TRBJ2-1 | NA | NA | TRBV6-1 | ASRTGVSYNEQF
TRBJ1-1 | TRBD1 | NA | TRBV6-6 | ASSGRQGSSEAF
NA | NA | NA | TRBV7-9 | ASSLEDTQH
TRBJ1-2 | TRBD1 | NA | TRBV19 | RPYRGNYGYT
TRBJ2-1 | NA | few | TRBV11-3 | ASSPMDNEQF
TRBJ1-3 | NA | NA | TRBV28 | ASRVYSGNTIY
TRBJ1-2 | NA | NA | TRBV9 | ASSSLTGGSHGYT
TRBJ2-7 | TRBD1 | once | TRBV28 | ASSGQGRYEQY
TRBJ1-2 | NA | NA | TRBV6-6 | ASAVGFKDGYT
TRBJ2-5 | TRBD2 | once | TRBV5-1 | ASSFAASGGETQY
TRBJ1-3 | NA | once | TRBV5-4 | ASSLGGLSGNTIY
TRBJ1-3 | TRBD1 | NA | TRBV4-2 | ASSLGGQGLSGNTIY
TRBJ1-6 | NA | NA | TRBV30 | AWSRQTSNSPLH
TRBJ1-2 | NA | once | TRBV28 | ASSLGGRYGYT
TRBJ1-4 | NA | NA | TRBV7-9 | ASSLGLEKLF
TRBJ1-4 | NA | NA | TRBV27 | ASSGRSKEKLF
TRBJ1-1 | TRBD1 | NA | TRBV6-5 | ASRRTGTNTEAF
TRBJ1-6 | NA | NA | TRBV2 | ASSVLRNNSPLH
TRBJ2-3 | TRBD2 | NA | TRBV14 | ASSASGEREGHRTDTQY
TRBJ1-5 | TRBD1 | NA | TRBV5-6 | ASSRTGVEQPQH
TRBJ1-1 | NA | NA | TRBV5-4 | ASSLGGAGLGEAF
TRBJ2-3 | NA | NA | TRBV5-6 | ASSEAGTGTDTQY
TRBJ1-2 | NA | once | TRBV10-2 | ASSESTGSGYT
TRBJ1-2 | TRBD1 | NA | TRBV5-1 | ASSRTGANYGYT
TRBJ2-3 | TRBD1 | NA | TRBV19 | ASSIRGTGPDTQY
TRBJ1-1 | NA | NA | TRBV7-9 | ASSPERFLNTEAF
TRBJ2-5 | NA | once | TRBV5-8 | ASSLDAGLETQY
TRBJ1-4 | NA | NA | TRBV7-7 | ASSQGLSGTNEKLF
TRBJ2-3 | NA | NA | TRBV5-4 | ASSSGLFLSTDTQY
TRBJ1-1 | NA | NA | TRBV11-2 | ASFPGLGQRSMNTEAF
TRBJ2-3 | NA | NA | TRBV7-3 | ASSRTGTGTDTQY
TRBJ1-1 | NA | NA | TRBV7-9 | ASSLGGSEAF
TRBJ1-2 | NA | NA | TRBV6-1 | ASSLYGYT